A selection of T cell receptor beta chains follows, all from one sample in a study of OX40 agonist ivuxolimab in advanced cancers. The protocol was immunoSEQ multiplex PCR, while the TCRdb copy is restricted to in-frame clones and leaves out a portion. The table lists over 50,000 clones, over 80% of them singletons. The sequencing used CD4+ or CD8+ T cells sorted from blood, collected in a trial of the OX40 agonist ivuxolimab. The receptors were gathered from an adult with an advanced solid tumor such as melanoma, head and neck, liver or kidney cancer. Each CDR3 is given with its conserved first and last residue.

v_call cdr3_aa
TRBV6-6 CASSYLLEDTEAFF
TRBV28 CASSLGEGPYGYTF
TRBV14 CASSQENVYGYTF
TRBV19 CASMRPNTGELFF
TRBV2 CASSRRESDNEQFF
TRBV13 CASSFSLKDTQYF
TRBV9 CASSIEGEDYGYTF
TRBV7-9 CASSLDLSPLHF
TRBV27 CASNSGGGLGGYTF
TRBV29-1 CSVERRGSSYNEQFF
TRBV28 CASRIPLAGAYNEQFF
TRBV5-8 CASSVYNQETQYF
TRBV25-1 CASGTGETEAFF
TRBV7-7 CASSWGRNTGELFF
TRBV19 CASSMSGQHFYNEQFF
TRBV28 CASITGPLGSPLHF
TRBV6-6 CASSTRDRGQPQHF
TRBV15 CATSLSVGEADTQYF
TRBV9 CASSVVASGYTDTQYF
TRBV4-3 CASSQDPPRGPIYF
TRBV29-1 CSVFLGTQYF
TRBV9 CASSVGSPIYNEQFF
TRBV5-6 CASSHTLQGPYNEQFF
TRBV6-6 CASSYEGALHF
TRBV19 CASSAGGDGYTF
TRBV11-3 CASSLPGQGLNEQFF
TRBV2 CARRGQGGDTQYF
TRBV7-6 CASSWSGLQLNEQFF
TRBV30 CAWRRLAGAVTDTQYF
TRBV6-5 CASSYGTAGEGYIQYF
TRBV5-4 CASSPDNSNYGYTF
TRBV15 CATSVTGTEAFF
TRBV7-6 CASSLAPLTTEAFF
TRBV13 CASSLGGGQPQHF
TRBV6-1 CASRETSFVSTDTQYF
TRBV4-3 CASSQETGTLYGYTF
TRBV11-2 CASSLVGASDTQYF
TRBV11-3 CASSPSRLAGVINEQFF
TRBV7-3 CASSSGTLNEQFF
TRBV10-3 CAIKTAHSGNTIYF
TRBV25-1 CASSELSSNQPQHF